The 16 T cell receptor beta chains below were found in one sample sequenced in a study of blood T cell repertoires in COVID-19. The method was immunoSEQ multiplex PCR; TCRdb's version includes in-frame clones alone and lacks a portion of them. The sample yields around 150,000 clones, about 88% seen once. Material: PBMCs or T cells enriched from blood (not recorded which). Every receptor here comes from a man aged 45-65 years who had recovered from COVID-19.

The chain has TRBV30 and TRBJ1-2; D gene uncertain. Trimming removed 5 bases from V and 8 bases from J, with 15 bases in between. This CDR3 is built from 12 residues. Germline V lookup: CDR1 GTSNPN, CDR2 SVGIG (reference sequence). CDR3 bases: TGTGCCTGGTTTTTGTCAGGATACGGCTACACCTTC. It yields the protein CAWFLSGYGYTF.

In its sample, this clone was seen a few times. J is TRBJ2-3 and V is TRBV11-2; TRBD2 is a possible D gene (6 bases). The CDR3 is 16 amino acids. V was pared by 1 base and J by 2 bases, with 13 bases between. Germline CDR1 SGHAT, CDR2 FQNNGV. CDR3 nucleotide sequence: TGTGCCAGCAGCTTAGTGCCGGGGGACTTCACAGATACGCAGTATTTT. Translating it yields CASSLVPGDFTDTQYF.

The rearrangement links TRBV6-2 or TRBV6-3 to TRBJ1-5; 7 positions match TRBD1. CDR1 and CDR2 (germline): MNHEY, SVGEGT. The CDR3 contains 17 residues. Trimming took 0 bases from V and 4 from J; bases not matched to a gene: 9. In DNA form, the CDR3 reads TGTGCCAGCAGTTACTCGAAGAGGGACAGAAAGAATCAGCCCCAGCATTTT. It is translated as CASSYSKRDRKNQPQHF.

The chain couples TRBV11-3 to TRBJ1-2; 7 bases line up with TRBD1. Per germline, CDR1 SGHNT and CDR2 YENEEA. The CDR3 totals 15 residues. The junction had 5 bases not matched to a gene; V was cut back by 1 base and J by 3 bases. The CDR3 region is CASSLGPTGDYGYTF. Written as DNA, the CDR3 is TGTGCCAGCAGCTTAGGTCCCACAGGGGACTATGGCTACACCTTC.

CDR3 protein: CASTLTPDTEAFF. The CDR3 DNA sequence: TGTGCCAGCACCCTAACCCCGGACACTGAAGCTTTCTTT. V and J are TRBV6-6 and TRBJ1-1; unclear D gene. The CDR3 contains 13 residues. The germline CDR1 and CDR2 sequences are MNHNY and SVGAGI (reference sequence). Trimming removed 7 bases from V and 3 bases from J, with 12 bases in between.

The chain carries TRBV16 and TRBJ1-5; D may be TRBD1 (6 bases). The CDR3 covers 13 residues. V dropped 0 bases and J dropped 6 bases, with 6 bases sitting between them. Germline values: CDR1 KGHSY, CDR2 FQNENV. CDR3 residues: CASSQSQGQPQHF. CDR3 nucleotides: TGTGCCAGCAGCCAATCACAGGGTCAGCCCCAGCATTTT.

The chain links TRBV6-5 to TRBJ1-4; 7 nucleotides align to TRBD1. CDR1 and CDR2 from the germline V gene are MNHEY and SVGAGI. The CDR3 runs 14 residues. Trimming cost V 4 bases and J 10 bases; bases outside gene matches: 9. The CDR3 bases are TGTGCCAGCAGTTCCCCGGGACAGCTTCTAAAACTGTTTTTT. Amino acids: CASSSPGQLLKLFF.

The chain links TRBV5-4 to TRBJ2-1, with 11 bases that match TRBD2. Germline values: CDR1 SGHNT, CDR2 YYREEE (reference sequence). Trimming at V came to 4 bases and at J to 6 bases, leaving 9 bases not matched to a gene. The CDR3 is 16 residues long. The CDR3 nucleotides are TGTGCCAGCAGCGGGCTAGCGGGGGGCCCCTCCAATGAGCAGTTCTTC. Its translation: CASSGLAGGPSNEQFF.

J is TRBJ1-3 and V is TRBV29-1; D remains ambiguous. V was cut by 6 bases and J by 2 bases, with 17 bases left in between. The germline V gene has CDR1 SQVTM and CDR2 ANQGSEA. The CDR3 runs 15 residues. CDR3 coding DNA: TGCAGCGTGGCGGTTTTAGGCGCGGCTGGAAACACCATATATTTT. It encodes CSVAVLGAAGNTIYF.

As DNA, the CDR3 is TGTGCCAGCAGCCCGAGAGGAAAGGGACAGGGGGGATACGAGCAGTACTTC. Its translation is CASSPRGKGQGGYEQYF. V gene TRBV7-2 combines with J gene TRBJ2-7; TRBD1 aligns across 11 bases. CDR3 length equals 17 residues. V shed 5 bases, J shed 4 bases, and the junction held 13 bases outside the gene matches. Germline CDR1 reads SGHTA; CDR2 reads FQGNSA. The entire variable domain, with the rest obtained from reference TRBV7-2 and TRBJ2-7, is as follows: GAGVSQSPSNKVTEKGKDVELRCDPISGHTALYWYRQSLGQGLEFLIYFQGNSAPDKSGLPSDRFSAERTGGSVSTLTIQRTQQEDSAVYLCASSPRGKGQGGYEQYFGPGTRLTVT.

The V and J genes are TRBV7-2 and TRBJ1-6; 7 bases fit TRBD1. In germline, CDR1 is SGHTA, CDR2 FQGNSA. There are 15 residues in the CDR3. V gave up 5 bases and J gave up 7 bases; unmatched junction bases: 8. In DNA, the CDR3 is TGTGCCAGCAGCCCCCGGACAGGAATCAATTCACCCCTCCACTTT. Translation gives CASSPRTGINSPLHF.

The chain links TRBV30 to TRBJ2-2; tentatively, D is TRBD1 (5 bases). The CDR3 sequence is 14 residues long. Between the trimmed V and J ends, which lost 2 bases and 4 bases, there was a span of 11 bases. Looked up from germline, CDR1 is GTSNPN and CDR2 is SVGIG (reference sequence). This CDR3 is CAWSKGVGTGELFF. CDR3 bases: TGTGCCTGGAGTAAAGGGGTGGGCACCGGGGAGCTGTTTTTT.

The chain recombines TRBV12-5 with TRBJ1-3; D call uncertain. Trimming shortened V by 5 bases and J by 2 bases, and 13 bases separated the two germline ends. CDR1 and CDR2 (germline): LGHNT, FRNRAP. The CDR3 has 15 amino acids. The CDR3 region is CASGPGRQTGNTIYF. The CDR3 coding sequence is TGTGCTAGTGGTCCGGGAAGACAAACTGGAAACACCATATATTTT.

V usage is TRBV29-1 and J usage is TRBJ1-6, with 8 positions matching TRBD1. V dropped 6 bases and J dropped 7; count of bases not matched to a gene: 5. CDR1 and CDR2 (germline): SQVTM, ANQGSEA. The CDR3 has 13 residues. In DNA form, the CDR3 reads TGCAGCGTAGGACAGGGAAGAAATTCACCCCTCCACTTT. This sequence encodes CSVGQGRNSPLHF.

This sequence joins TRBV5-4 and TRBJ2-1, with 10 bases fitting TRBD1. With 0 bases clipped from V and 0 bases from J, the junction kept 0 bases outside the gene matches. CDR1 and CDR2 (germline): SGHNT, YYREEE (reference sequence). The CDR3 length is 16 residues. CDR3 sequence (DNA): TGTGCCAGCAGCTTGGGGACAGGGGGCTCCTACAATGAGCAGTTCTTC. Its protein is CASSLGTGGSYNEQFF.

The chain has TRBV5-6 and TRBJ1-5; D might be TRBD1 (6 bases). Per the germline V gene, CDR1 is SGHDT and CDR2 is YYEEEE. Trimming took off 3 bases at V and 4 bases at J, with 11 bases between the two ends. The CDR3 covers 14 residues. The CDR3 region is CASSYGQLNQPQHF. CDR3 bases: TGTGCCAGCAGCTATGGACAGTTGAATCAGCCCCAGCATTTT.